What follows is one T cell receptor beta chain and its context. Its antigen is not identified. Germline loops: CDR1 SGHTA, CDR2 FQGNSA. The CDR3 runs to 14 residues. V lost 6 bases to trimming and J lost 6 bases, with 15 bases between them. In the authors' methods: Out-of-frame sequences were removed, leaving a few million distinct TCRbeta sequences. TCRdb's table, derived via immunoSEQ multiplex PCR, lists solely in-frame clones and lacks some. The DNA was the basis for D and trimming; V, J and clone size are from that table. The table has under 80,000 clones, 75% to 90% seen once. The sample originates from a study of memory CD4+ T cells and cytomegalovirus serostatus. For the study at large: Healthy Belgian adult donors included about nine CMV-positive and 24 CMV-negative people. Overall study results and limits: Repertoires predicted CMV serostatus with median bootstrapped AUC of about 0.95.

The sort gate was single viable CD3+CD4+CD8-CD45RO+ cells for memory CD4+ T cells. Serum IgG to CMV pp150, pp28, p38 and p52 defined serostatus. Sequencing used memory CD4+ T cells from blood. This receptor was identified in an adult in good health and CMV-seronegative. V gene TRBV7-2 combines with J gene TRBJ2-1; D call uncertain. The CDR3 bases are TGTGCCAGCAGATTACGTCCATCGGGCAATGAGCAGTTCTTC. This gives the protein CASRLRPSGNEQFF.